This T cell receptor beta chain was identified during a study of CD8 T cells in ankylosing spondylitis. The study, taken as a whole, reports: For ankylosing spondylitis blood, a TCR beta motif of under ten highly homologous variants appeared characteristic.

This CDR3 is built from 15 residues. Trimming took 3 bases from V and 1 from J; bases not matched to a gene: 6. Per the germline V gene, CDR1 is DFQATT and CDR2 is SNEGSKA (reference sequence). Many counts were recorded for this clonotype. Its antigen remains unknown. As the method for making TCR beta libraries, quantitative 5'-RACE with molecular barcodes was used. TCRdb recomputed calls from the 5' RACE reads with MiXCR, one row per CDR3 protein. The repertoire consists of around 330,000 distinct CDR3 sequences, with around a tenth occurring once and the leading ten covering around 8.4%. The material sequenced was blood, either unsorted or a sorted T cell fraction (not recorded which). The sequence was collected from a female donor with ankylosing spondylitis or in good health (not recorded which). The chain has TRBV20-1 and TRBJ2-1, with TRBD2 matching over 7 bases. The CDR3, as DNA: TGCAGTGCTAGGGGGGGGAGTAGGTCCTACAATGAGCAGTTCTTC. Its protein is CSARGGSRSYNEQFF.